The clone carrying this T cell receptor (beta chain) has a single count. Its specificity is not known. This table comes from immunoSEQ multiplex PCR, and its TCRdb copy is limited to in-frame clones, with some not included. Among roughly 20,000 clones listed, roughly 84% were seen once. This entry belongs to a study of T cell therapy after organ transplantation. Study as a whole: T cell doses, up to 6, came every 2 weeks; follow-up lasted roughly 30 weeks. Across 2 to 6 intravenous infusions, patients got a median of 1.92 x 10^8 CMV-specific T cells.

Time point given: 20-29 weeks after completion of therapy. The sequencing here drew on CD8+ T cells from blood, taken after autologous CMV-specific T cell therapy. This TCR was recovered from a human patient who had received a solid organ transplant and had CMV disease. Some T cells may be graft donor cells.

CDR3 coding DNA: TGTGCCAGCAGTTCGCTAGCGGGACAAAACATTCAGTACTTC. Protein product: CASSSLAGQNIQYF. This chain connects TRBV11-2 to TRBJ2-4; 9 positions agree with TRBD2. The V gene end was trimmed by 6 bases and the J gene end by 5 bases; junction bases not matched to a gene: 5. Germline-derived CDR1 and CDR2 are SGHAT and FQNNGV. CDR3 size: 14 residues.